A single sample gave rise to the 32 T cell receptor beta chains below, sequenced in a study of blood T cell repertoires in COVID-19. Sequencing used immunoSEQ multiplex PCR; TCRdb keeps in-frame clones, though not all of them. The sample lists roughly 250,000 clones, 70% to 90% occurring once. Sequencing was done on a sample of peripheral blood. These receptors originate from a woman aged 40-49 years with acute or convalescent COVID-19.

CDR3 amino acids: CASSIQAVGYTF. In nucleotides, the CDR3 is TGTGCCAGCAGCATCCAGGCCGTCGGCTACACCTTC. This chain connects TRBV9 to TRBJ1-2; no clear D gene. Between the trimmed V and J ends, which lost 4 bases and 8 bases, there was a span of 12 bases. The CDR3 length is 12 residues. Germline CDR1 is SGDLS and CDR2 is YYNGEE. Filled out from reference TRBV9 and TRBJ1-2, the complete variable domain reads DSGVTQTPKHLITATGQRVTLRCSPRSGDLSVYWYQQSLDQGLQFLIQYYNGEERAKGNILERFSAQQFPDLHSELNLSSLELGDSALYFCASSIQAVGYTFGSGTRLTVV.

CDR3 protein: CASSAQGFYGYTF. The CDR3 DNA sequence: TGTGCCAGCAGCGCACAGGGATTTTATGGCTACACCTTC. The chain uses TRBV3-1 (or the pseudogene TRBV3-2) and TRBJ1-2, with a tentative D call TRBD1 (6 bases). V was cut by 5 bases and J by 5 bases, with 12 bases left in between. This CDR3 has 13 amino acids. Per the germline V gene, CDR1 is LGHDT and CDR2 is YNNKEL (reference sequence).

This chain links TRBV5-1 with TRBJ2-1, with 10 bases lining up with TRBD1. This CDR3 has 14 residues. The V and J ends lost 0 bases and 10 bases, in that order; junction bases with no gene match: 4. CDR1 and CDR2 from the germline V gene are SGHRS and YFSETQ. The CDR3 loop is CASSLGQGAGEQFF. The CDR3 DNA follows: TGCGCCAGCAGCTTGGGACAGGGGGCAGGGGAGCAGTTCTTC.

In DNA form, the CDR3 reads TGTGCCAGCAGCTTACTAGCGGGGGGGCTTGGCACAGATACGCAGTATTTT. Protein product: CASSLLAGGLGTDTQYF. The V gene is TRBV5-8, the J gene TRBJ2-3, with 13 positions matching TRBD2. J lost 1 base, V lost 2 bases, and 4 bases had no gene match. This CDR3 spans 17 amino acids. Germline V gives CDR1 SGHTS, CDR2 YDEGEE.

The table lists this clone with a few counts. This rearrangement joins TRBV24-1 to TRBJ1-6; D is perhaps TRBD1 (6 bases). CDR1 is KGHDR and CDR2 is SFDVKD in the germline V gene. Trimming stripped 5 bases from V and 11 bases from J, with 18 bases between. The CDR3 covers 15 residues. The CDR3 protein is CATSGIPGHGPPLHF. The CDR3 DNA follows: TGTGCCACCAGTGGAATCCCGGGACACGGGCCACCCCTCCACTTT.

This clone appeared once. The rearrangement uses TRBV7-8 and TRBJ2-1; 8 bases agree with TRBD1. Germline CDR1 is SGHVS and CDR2 is FQNEAQ. The V segment lost 1 base and the J segment 2 bases; nucleotides outside the gene matches: 4. This CDR3 has 16 amino acids. CDR3 nucleotides: TGTGCCAGCAGCTTAGATCCAGGGGGCGCCTACAATGAGCAGTTCTTC. The encoded protein is CASSLDPGGAYNEQFF.

A single count supports this clone. This rearrangement joins TRBV19 to TRBJ1-1; D unresolved. Germline-derived CDR1 and CDR2 are LNHDA and SQIVND (reference sequence). The V end lost 4 bases, the J end lost 4 bases, and 13 bases lay between the germline ends. The CDR3 loop spans 14 amino acids. The CDR3: CASSKTREGTEAFF. The CDR3 DNA sequence: TGTGCCAGTAGTAAGACCCGGGAGGGCACTGAAGCTTTCTTT.

The genes are TRBV6-1 and TRBJ2-5; possibly TRBD2 for D (5 bases). The germline CDR1 and CDR2 sequences are MNHNS and SASEGT. CDR3 length equals 14 residues. V lost 2 bases and J 4 bases, leaving 11 bases between the germline ends. The DNA for the CDR3 is TGTGCCAGCAGTGAAACGGGGATGGGAGAGACCCAGTACTTC. This codes for CASSETGMGETQYF.

This clone was detected once. This chain uses TRBV29-1 with TRBJ2-1, with TRBD1 identical over 8 bases. CDR1 is SQVTM, CDR2 ANQGSEA, per germline. The CDR3 extends over 12 amino acids. V was clipped by 5 bases and J by 10 bases; unmatched bases: 7. The CDR3 nucleotides read TGCAGCGTTAGGACAGGGCTGAGGGAGCAGTTCTTC. Amino acid sequence: CSVRTGLREQFF.

The J gene is TRBJ2-2, the V gene TRBV27; 14 positions agree with TRBD2. CDR1 is MNHEY, CDR2 SMNVEV, per germline (reference sequence). Trimming cost V 6 bases and J 6 bases; bases outside gene matches: 9. The CDR3 spans 17 residues. CDR3 region: CASRTSGGDYMSGELFF. The CDR3 DNA sequence: TGTGCCAGCAGGACTAGCGGGGGGGATTATATGTCCGGGGAGCTGTTTTTT.

This chain links TRBV5-1 with TRBJ2-5, with 8 positions matching TRBD2. This CDR3 has 13 residues. Looked up from germline, CDR1 is SGHRS and CDR2 is YFSETQ. After removal of 6 bases from V and 3 bases from J, the junction contained 4 bases not matched to a gene. CDR3 loop: CASKAGGEETQYF. CDR3 in DNA: TGCGCCAGCAAGGCGGGGGGCGAAGAGACCCAGTACTTC.

The genes are TRBV4-2 and TRBJ1-2; 8 nucleotides line up with TRBD1. Germline V gene sequence: CDR1 LGHNA, CDR2 YNFKEQ. The CDR3 loop spans 14 amino acids. V gave up 4 bases and J gave up 8 bases; unmatched junction bases: 9. CDR3 sequence (DNA): TGTGCCAGCAGCCCATCGGTGGCAGGGGGCGGCTACACCTTC. Amino acids: CASSPSVAGGGYTF.

V is TRBV3-1 (or the pseudogene TRBV3-2) and J is TRBJ1-1; D possibly corresponds to TRBD1 (5 bases). The CDR3 is 14 residues long. CDR1 is LGHDT and CDR2 is YNNKEL in the germline V gene (reference sequence). The V end was cut by 4 bases, the J end by 1 base, with 10 bases between. CDR3 nucleotides: TGTGCCAGCAGCCCAGGGTATTCGAACACTGAAGCTTTCTTT. Amino acids: CASSPGYSNTEAFF.

The gene calls are TRBV9 and TRBJ2-6; 7 bases map to TRBD2. Trimming cost V 3 bases and J 3 bases; bases outside gene matches: 3. The V gene's germline CDR1 is SGDLS and CDR2 YYNGEE. The CDR3 is 15 amino acids. The CDR3 sequence: CASSAGGSGANVLTF. CDR3 coding DNA: TGTGCCAGCAGCGCCGGGGGGAGTGGGGCCAACGTCCTGACTTTC.

In its sample, this clone was seen once. This chain links TRBV27 with TRBJ2-3, with TRBD2 identical over 8 bases. Germline values: CDR1 MNHEY, CDR2 SMNVEV (reference sequence). V trimming: 1 base; J trimming: 4 bases; junction bases outside the gene matches: 4. The CDR3 has 15 amino acids. Written as DNA, the CDR3 is TGTGCCAGCAGTTTATTCGCGGGACTAGCAGATACGCAGTATTTT. Its translation is CASSLFAGLADTQYF.

The chain is built from TRBV4-2 and TRBJ2-5; TRBD2 matches 15 bases. The CDR3 extends over 18 amino acids. Germline V lookup: CDR1 LGHNA, CDR2 YNFKEQ. The junction had 10 bases not matched to a gene; V was cut back by 3 bases and J by 5 bases. The CDR3 DNA is TGTGCCAGCAGCCAGGGGACTAGCGGGGGGATGGCTATCGAGACCCAGTACTTC. Protein: CASSQGTSGGMAIETQYF.

The V call is TRBV19, the J call TRBJ1-2; D possibly corresponds to TRBD1 (5 bases). The CDR3 covers 15 residues. The V gene lost 5 bases and the J gene lost 4 bases, with 17 bases spanning the gap. From germline, CDR1 is LNHDA and CDR2 SQIVND (reference sequence). The CDR3 coding sequence is TGTGCCAGTAGTCCAACCGGGACTGACCTCTATGGCTACACCTTC. The encoded protein is CASSPTGTDLYGYTF.

This clone came up a few times. V is TRBV6-5 and J is TRBJ2-3, with D possibly matching TRBD1 (5 bases). This CDR3 region has 14 residues. Germline CDR1 and CDR2: MNHEY and SVGAGI. V was pared by 7 bases and J by 0 bases, with 11 bases between. The CDR3 loop reads CASTAGLSTDTQYF. The CDR3 nucleotides read TGTGCCAGCACAGCAGGGTTAAGCACAGATACGCAGTATTTT.

This clone was picked up one time. The chain's CDR3 is CASSLSGQYLYGYTF. The CDR3 nucleotides read TGTGCCAGCAGTTTAAGTGGCCAGTACCTCTATGGCTACACCTTC. The rearrangement links TRBV27 to TRBJ1-2; the D is unclear. CDR1 is MNHEY and CDR2 is SMNVEV in the germline V gene (reference sequence). The CDR3 loop spans 15 amino acids. V was pared by 2 bases and J by 4 bases, with 14 bases between.

This rearrangement joins TRBV7-8 to TRBJ1-5; tentative D call: TRBD1 (6 bases). CDR1 is SGHVS, CDR2 FQNEAQ, per germline. This CDR3 spans 16 amino acids. V lost 5 bases and J lost 1, with 15 bases in between. The CDR3 DNA follows: TGTGCCAGCAGCCCCCGGGCTGGGGGCAGCAATCAGCCCCAGCATTTT. Translated, it gives CASSPRAGGSNQPQHF.

The chain uses TRBV6-2 or TRBV6-3 and TRBJ1-2; 10 positions match TRBD1. Germline V lookup: CDR1 MNHEY, CDR2 SVGEGT. The CDR3 has 14 amino acids. V dropped 6 bases and J dropped 7; count of bases not matched to a gene: 8. Here the CDR3 DNA reads TGTGCCAGCAGCCGGGACAGGGGAGACGCTGGCTACACCTTC. This gives the protein CASSRDRGDAGYTF.

The chain recombines TRBV11-2 with TRBJ1-1, with D possibly TRBD1 on 5 matching bases. The germline V and J ends were trimmed by 5 bases and 0 bases, with 13 bases remaining between them. Per germline, CDR1 SGHAT and CDR2 FQNNGV. This CDR3 has 15 residues. The CDR3 spells CASSPLTAMNTEAFF. The DNA for the CDR3 is TGTGCCAGCAGCCCCTTGACAGCAATGAACACTGAAGCTTTCTTT.

The rearrangement joins TRBV3-1 (or the pseudogene TRBV3-2) to TRBJ1-1; TRBD1 is a possible D gene (6 bases). This CDR3 region has 13 residues. Per the germline V gene, CDR1 is LGHDT and CDR2 is YNNKEL (reference sequence). The V gene lost 2 bases and the J gene lost 11 bases, with 15 bases spanning the gap. The CDR3 loop reads CASSQSDRPRAFF. The CDR3 DNA follows: TGTGCCAGCAGCCAAAGCGACAGGCCGAGGGCTTTCTTT.

This chain joins TRBV6-5 and TRBJ2-7; TRBD1 matches at 8 bases. With V trimmed by 4 bases and J by 4 bases, 6 bases remained unmatched. The CDR3 has 14 residues. Germline V gives CDR1 MNHEY, CDR2 SVGAGI. CDR3 coding DNA: TGTGCCAGCAGTTCCAATCAGGGGGCTTACGAGCAGTACGTC. Translating gives CASSSNQGAYEQYV.

The chain combines TRBV2 with TRBJ1-6; the D is unclear. V lost 8 bases and J lost 8, with 13 bases in between. The CDR3 has 13 amino acids. Germline V gene sequence: CDR1 SNHLY, CDR2 FYNNEI. CDR3 coding DNA: TGTGCCAGCCACCCGGACGGGGATTCACCCCTCCACTTT. Translating it yields CASHPDGDSPLHF.

The chain employs TRBV4-1 and TRBJ2-7; 7 nucleotides line up with TRBD1. Germline V lookup: CDR1 MGHRA, CDR2 YSYEKL. V was pared by 4 bases and J by 2 bases, with 5 bases of the junction left unmatched. This CDR3 region has 14 residues. The CDR3 spells CASSPAGTAYEQYV. CDR3 coding DNA: TGCGCCAGCAGCCCCGCCGGGACAGCCTACGAGCAGTACGTC.

The V and J genes are TRBV27 and TRBJ2-2, with 7 bases matching TRBD1. Germline loops: CDR1 MNHEY, CDR2 SMNVEV (reference sequence). The trim removed 5 bases at V and 1 base at J, leaving 7 bases unmatched. The CDR3 totals 16 residues. CDR3 region: CASSRLTGWNTGELFF. The CDR3 DNA sequence: TGTGCCAGCAGTCGACTGACAGGGTGGAACACCGGGGAGCTGTTTTTT.

J is TRBJ1-2 and V is TRBV15, with D possibly TRBD1 on 6 matching bases. This CDR3 spans 15 amino acids. Trimming removed 1 base from V and 0 bases from J, with 9 bases in between. Per the germline V gene, CDR1 is LNHNV and CDR2 is YYDKDF (reference sequence). The CDR3 DNA reads as TGTGCCACCAGCAGAGTGGGGACACCTAACTATGGCTACACCTTC. Translated, it gives CATSRVGTPNYGYTF.

This chain links TRBV6-1 with TRBJ1-2; no firm D call. Germline CDR1 MNHNS, CDR2 SASEGT. The CDR3 runs 14 residues. V lost 2 bases, J lost 0 bases, and 7 bases lay in between. CDR3 region: CASSETGANYGYTF. For the CDR3, the DNA is TGTGCCAGCAGTGAAACCGGGGCTAACTATGGCTACACCTTC.

The chain is built from TRBV7-7 and TRBJ2-3; 7 bases are shared with TRBD1. This CDR3 contains 17 residues. With V trimmed by 5 bases and J by 1 base, 12 bases remained unmatched. Germline CDR1 is SSHAT and CDR2 is FNYEAQ (reference sequence). The DNA of the CDR3 is TGTGCCAGCAGCATCGGGGTGGGAACAGGGGGCACAGATACGCAGTATTTT. It encodes CASSIGVGTGGTDTQYF.

This sequence joins TRBV5-6 and TRBJ1-2, with 10 positions matching TRBD1. The ends lost 4 bases at V and 4 bases at J; junction bases unmatched: 7. The CDR3 is 15 amino acids. The V gene's germline CDR1 is SGHDT and CDR2 YYEEEE. The CDR3 bases are TGTGCCAGCAGCCCCCCGGGACAGGGGCCCTATGGCTACACCTTC. It specifies CASSPPGQGPYGYTF.

The rearrangement links TRBV10-3 to TRBJ2-5, with 10 bases matching TRBD2. V shed 5 bases, J shed 1 base, and the junction held 1 base outside the gene matches. This CDR3 is built from 14 residues. The germline V gene encodes CDR1 ENHRY and CDR2 SYGVKD. CDR3 in amino acids: CAISSSGGQETQYF. As DNA, the CDR3 is TGTGCCATCAGTTCTAGCGGGGGCCAAGAGACCCAGTACTTC.